This T cell receptor (beta chain) comes out of a study of OX40 agonist ivuxolimab in advanced cancers. About the study: The study enrolled dose-escalation patients with hepatocellular carcinoma, melanoma, renal cell or head and neck cancer. Mean age about 60 years, range about 23 to 80; roughly 82% male.

Measured with immunoSEQ multiplex PCR; TCRdb has only the in-frame clones, and not every one. The sample gives under 100,000 clones, roughly nine tenths of which show up once; approximately 0.35% is in the top ten. V was pared by 0 bases and J by 1 base, with 10 bases between. Looked up from germline, CDR1 is SGHTA and CDR2 is FQGTGA. The CDR3 is made up of 15 amino acids. Of note for this clone: Its target is not known.

Findings and limits, study-wide: The CD4+ and CD8+ T cells in the blood had expanded clonally by week 6 at 0.1 to 3.0 mg/kg. Determination of antigen specificity was not performed for the expanded peripheral T cells.

This receptor was taken from an adult with an advanced solid tumor such as melanoma, head and neck, liver or kidney cancer. Sample: CD4+ or CD8+ T cells sorted from blood, taken in a trial of the OX40 agonist ivuxolimab. This rearrangement joins TRBV7-3 to TRBJ2-7, with D perhaps TRBD2 (7 bases). CDR3 sequence reads: CASSLTGGESYEQYF. CDR3 in DNA: TGTGCCAGCAGCTTAACAGGGGGGGAGTCCTACGAGCAGTACTTC.